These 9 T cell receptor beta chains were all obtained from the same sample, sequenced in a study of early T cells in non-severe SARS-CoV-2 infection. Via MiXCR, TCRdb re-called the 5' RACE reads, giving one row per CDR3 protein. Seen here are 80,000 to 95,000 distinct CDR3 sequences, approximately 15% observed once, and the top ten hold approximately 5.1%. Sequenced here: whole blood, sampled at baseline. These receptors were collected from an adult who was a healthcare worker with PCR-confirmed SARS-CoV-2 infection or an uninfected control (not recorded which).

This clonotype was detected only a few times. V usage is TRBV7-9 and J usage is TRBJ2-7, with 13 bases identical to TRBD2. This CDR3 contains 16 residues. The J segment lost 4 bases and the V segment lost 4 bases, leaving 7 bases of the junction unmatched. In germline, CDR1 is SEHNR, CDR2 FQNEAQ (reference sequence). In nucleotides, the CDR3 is TGTGCCAGCAGCTCGACATGGACTAGCGGGAGTTACGAGCAGTACTTC. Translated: CASSSTWTSGSYEQYF.

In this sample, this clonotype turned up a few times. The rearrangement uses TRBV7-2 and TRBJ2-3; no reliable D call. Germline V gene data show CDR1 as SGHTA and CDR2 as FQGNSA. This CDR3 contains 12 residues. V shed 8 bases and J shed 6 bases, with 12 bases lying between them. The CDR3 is CASSKPGDTQYF. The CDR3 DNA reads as TGTGCCAGCTCTAAGCCTGGCGATACGCAGTATTTT.

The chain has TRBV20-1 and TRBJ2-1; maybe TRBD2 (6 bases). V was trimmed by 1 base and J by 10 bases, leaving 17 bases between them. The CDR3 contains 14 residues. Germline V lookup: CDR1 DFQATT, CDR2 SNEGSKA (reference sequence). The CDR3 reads CSARVALAVGEQFF. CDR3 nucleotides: TGCAGTGCTAGAGTAGCACTAGCCGTGGGGGAGCAGTTCTTC.

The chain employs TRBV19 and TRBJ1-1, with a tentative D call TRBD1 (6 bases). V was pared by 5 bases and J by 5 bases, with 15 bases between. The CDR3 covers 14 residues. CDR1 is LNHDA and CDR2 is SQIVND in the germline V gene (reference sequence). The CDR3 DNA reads TGTGCCAGTAGTGACAGGCGATGGGTGACTGAAGCTTTCTTT. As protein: CASSDRRWVTEAFF. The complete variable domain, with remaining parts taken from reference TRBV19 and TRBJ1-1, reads DGGITQSPKYLFRKEGQNVTLSCEQNLNHDAMYWYRQDPGQGLRLIYYSQIVNDFQKGDIAEGYSVSREKKESFPLTVTSAQKNPTAFYLCASSDRRWVTEAFFGQGTRLTVV.

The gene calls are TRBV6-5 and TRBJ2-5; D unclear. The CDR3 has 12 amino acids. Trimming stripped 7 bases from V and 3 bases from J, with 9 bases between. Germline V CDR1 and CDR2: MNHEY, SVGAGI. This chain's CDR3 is CASKVGEETQYF. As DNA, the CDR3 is TGTGCCAGCAAGGTGGGCGAAGAGACCCAGTACTTC.

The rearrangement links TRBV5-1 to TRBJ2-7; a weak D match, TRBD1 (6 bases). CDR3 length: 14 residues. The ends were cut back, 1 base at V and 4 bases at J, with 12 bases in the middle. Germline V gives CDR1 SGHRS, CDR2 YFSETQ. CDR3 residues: CASSLYGTHYEQYF. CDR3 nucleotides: TGCGCCAGCAGCTTGTACGGGACACATTACGAGCAGTACTTC.

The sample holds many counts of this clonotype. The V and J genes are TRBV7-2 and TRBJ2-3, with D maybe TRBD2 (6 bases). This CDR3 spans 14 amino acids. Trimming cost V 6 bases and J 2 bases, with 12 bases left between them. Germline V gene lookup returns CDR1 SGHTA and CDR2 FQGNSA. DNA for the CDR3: TGTGCCAGCAGTCCGGGGGTCATCACAGATACGCAGTATTTT. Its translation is CASSPGVITDTQYF. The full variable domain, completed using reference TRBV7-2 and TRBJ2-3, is GAGVSQSPSNKVTEKGKDVELRCDPISGHTALYWYRQSLGQGLEFLIYFQGNSAPDKSGLPSDRFSAERTGGSVSTLTIQRTQQEDSAVYLCASSPGVITDTQYFGPGTRLTVL.

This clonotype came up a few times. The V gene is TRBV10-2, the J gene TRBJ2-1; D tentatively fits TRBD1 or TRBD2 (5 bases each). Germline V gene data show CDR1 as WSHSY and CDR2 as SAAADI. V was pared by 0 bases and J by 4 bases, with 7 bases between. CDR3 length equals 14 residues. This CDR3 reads CASSESRGYNEQFF. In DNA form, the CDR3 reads TGCGCCAGCAGTGAGTCGAGGGGATACAATGAGCAGTTCTTC.

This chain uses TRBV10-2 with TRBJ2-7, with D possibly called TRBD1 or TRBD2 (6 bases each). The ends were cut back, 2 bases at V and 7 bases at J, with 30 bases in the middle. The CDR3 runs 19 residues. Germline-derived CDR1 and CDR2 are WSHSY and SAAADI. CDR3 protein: CASSELQGSKQGLRREQYF. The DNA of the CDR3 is TGCGCCAGCAGTGAGCTCCAAGGGTCAAAACAGGGACTTCGGCGGGAGCAGTACTTC.